This is a list of T cell receptor beta chains from one sample in a study of radiation and T cells in renal cell carcinoma. Profiling relied on immunoSEQ multiplex PCR, and the TCRdb table lists in-frame clones only, not all of them. The sample contains under 150,000 clones, about 81% of which appear only once. The specimen was blood, collected from a patient whose treatment included radiotherapy and nephrectomy. The receptors stem from a woman aged 55-70 years with renal cell carcinoma. The CDR3 runs from the conserved cysteine through the conserved F or W. A D gene is named only where the DNA matches it firmly. The size entry is marked missing in some rows and otherwise reads once, few, many or a size class.

cdr3_length | clone_size | d_call | j_call | v_call | cdr3_nt | cdr3_aa
16 | NA | NA | TRBJ2-1 | TRBV28 | TGTGCCAGCAGTTTATGGAACTTTGAGAGCGGAGGTGAGCAGTTCTTC | CASSLWNFESGGEQFF
14 | NA | TRBD1 | TRBJ1-1 | TRBV10-3 | TGTGCCATCACCCCGGGACAGGGAAACACTGAAGCTTTCTTT | CAITPGQGNTEAFF
13 | NA | NA | TRBJ2-3 | TRBV7-8 | TGTGCCAGCAGCTTAGTATCCGCGGATACGCAGTATTTT | CASSLVSADTQYF
12 | once | NA | TRBJ1-5 | TRBV28 | TGTGCCAGCAGTGCCCTTCCGGGCGCCCAGCATTTT | CASSALPGAQHF
11 | NA | NA | TRBJ2-7 | TRBV7-2 | TGTGCCAGCAGCTTACGTTACGAGCAGTACTTC | CASSLRYEQYF
17 | NA | NA | TRBJ1-6 | TRBV19 | TGTGCCAGTAGTATAGGACCACAGAGATCCTATAATTCACCCCTCCACTTT | CASSIGPQRSYNSPLHF
12 | NA | NA | TRBJ1-2 | TRBV7-9 | TGTGCCAGCAGCCCTTACATGGACGGCTACACCTTC | CASSPYMDGYTF
16 | NA | NA | TRBJ2-7 | TRBV7-9 | TGTGCCAGCAGCTTGTCCGTGGTCCATGAGTCCTACGAGCAGTACTTC | CASSLSVVHESYEQYF
13 | NA | TRBD1 | TRBJ2-1 | TRBV6-5 | TGTGCCAGCAGTATCGGACAGGATGGGCCCCAGTTCTTC | CASSIGQDGPQFF
14 | once | NA | TRBJ1-1 | TRBV2 | TGTGCCAGCAGCTTAGGTGGCAGACCCACTGAAGCTTTCTTT | CASSLGGRPTEAFF
14 | NA | NA | TRBJ2-1 | TRBV4-1 | TGCGCCAGCAGCCAGACCCCGGCACACAATGAGCAGTTCTTC | CASSQTPAHNEQFF
14 | NA | TRBD1 | TRBJ1-4 | TRBV5-1 | TGCGCCAGCAGCTCCGGACAGGGGGATGAAAAACTGTTTTTT | CASSSGQGDEKLFF
15 | NA | TRBD1 | TRBJ2-5 | TRBV28 | TGTGCCAGCAGTTTGGGGACAGGGATACAAGAGACCCAGTACTTC | CASSLGTGIQETQYF
14 | NA | TRBD1 | TRBJ1-3 | TRBV28 | TGTGCCAGCAGAGTGGACAGGGATTATGGCACCATATATTTT | CASRVDRDYGTIYF
14 | NA | NA | TRBJ1-2 | TRBV9 | TGTGCCAGCAGCGTACAAGGGGAGAACTATGGCTACACCTTC | CASSVQGENYGYTF
15 | NA | TRBD2 | TRBJ2-7 | TRBV19 | TGTGCCAGTAGCCTAGCGGGAGAATCCAAGTACGAGCAGTACTTC | CASSLAGESKYEQYF
14 | few | TRBD1 | TRBJ1-1 | TRBV2 | TGTGCCAGCAAGTTGGACAGGGTGGACACTGAAGCTTTCTTT | CASKLDRVDTEAFF
15 | NA | TRBD1 | TRBJ1-4 | TRBV7-6 | TGTGCCAGCAGCTTAGGGACAGGGGGAAGTGAAAAACTGTTTTTT | CASSLGTGGSEKLFF
16 | once | NA | TRBJ2-3 | TRBV2 | TGTGCCAGCAGTGAAGCGCTCAGATCTAGCACAGATACGCAGTATTTT | CASSEALRSSTDTQYF
13 | NA | NA | TRBJ1-1 | TRBV5-1 | TGCGCCAGCAGCCCGGGTGGGGGGGTAGAAGCTTTCTTT | CASSPGGGVEAFF
13 | NA | NA | TRBJ2-3 | TRBV6-6 | TGTGCCAGCAGTTACCCAAACTCAGATACGCAGTATTTT | CASSYPNSDTQYF
13 | NA | NA | TRBJ1-2 | TRBV6-1 | TGTGCCTTTTCCCTGGCAGGGGCCTATGGCTACACCTTC | CAFSLAGAYGYTF
16 | NA | TRBD2 | TRBJ2-1 | TRBV4-3 | TGCGCCAGCAGCCAAGAGAGGTCCTATAGCGGGGCTCCGCAGTTCTTC | CASSQERSYSGAPQFF
16 | NA | NA | TRBJ2-7 | TRBV7-8 | TGTGCCAGCAGCTTAGGGGCAGGACAGAGTTCCTACGAGCAGTACTTC | CASSLGAGQSSYEQYF
15 | NA | TRBD1 | TRBJ2-7 | TRBV9 | TGTGCCAGCAGCCCCCGGGGGACAGGCGGCTACGAGCAGTACTTC | CASSPRGTGGYEQYF